What follows are 19 T cell receptor beta chains derived from one specimen sequenced in a study of technical replicates of blood from four donors. Data came from immunoSEQ multiplex PCR; TCRdb stores just in-frame clones and leaves some out. Of 91,000 or so clones in the sample, about 95% were seen once. The sample consisted of T cells isolated from PBMCs. The receptor set was obtained from a human donor in good health.

The rearrangement links TRBV5-4 to TRBJ2-1; TRBD2 matches 8 bases. With 2 bases clipped from V and 2 bases from J, the junction kept 6 bases outside the gene matches. CDR1 is SGHNT and CDR2 is YYREEE in the germline V gene (reference sequence). This CDR3 contains 16 residues. The CDR3 DNA is TGTGCCAGCAGCTTCGTTTTTAGCGGGGCCTACAATGAGCAGTTCTTC. Its protein is CASSFVFSGAYNEQFF.

The V and J genes are TRBV19 and TRBJ2-1; TRBD1 aligns across 7 bases. The trim removed 4 bases at V and 0 bases at J, leaving 3 bases unmatched. CDR3 length: 15 residues. CDR1 and CDR2 (germline): LNHDA, SQIVND (reference sequence). Here the CDR3 reads CASSSTGASYNEQFF. The DNA of the CDR3 is TGTGCCAGTAGTAGCACAGGGGCCTCCTACAATGAGCAGTTCTTC.

The rearrangement uses TRBV6-5 and TRBJ2-7; 9 nucleotides match TRBD1. The CDR3 extends over 15 amino acids. The J segment lost 3 bases and the V segment lost 6 bases, leaving 9 bases of the junction unmatched. Germline V gene lookup returns CDR1 MNHEY and CDR2 SVGAGI. The DNA for the CDR3 is TGTGCCAGCAGATCCGGGACAGGGAAGAGCTACGAGCAGTACTTC. This sequence encodes CASRSGTGKSYEQYF.

This rearrangement joins TRBV5-1 to TRBJ2-5, with D possibly being TRBD1 (5 bases). CDR3 length: 13 amino acids. Germline CDR1 and CDR2: SGHRS and YFSETQ. V gave up 5 bases and J gave up 5 bases, with 13 bases separating them. This CDR3 is CASSEGDLETQYF. In DNA, the CDR3 is TGCGCCAGCAGTGAAGGGGATTTGGAGACCCAGTACTTC. The full variable domain, rest sourced from reference TRBV5-1 and TRBJ2-5, is KAGVTQTPRYLIKTRGQQVTLSCSPISGHRSVSWYQQTPGQGLQFLFEYFSETQRNKGNFPGRFSGRQFSNSRSEMNVSTLELGDSALYLCASSEGDLETQYFGPGTRLLVL.

The J gene is TRBJ2-3, the V gene TRBV28; 11 bases are a match to TRBD2. Germline CDR1 reads MDHEN; CDR2 reads SYDVKM. Trimming cost V 8 bases and J 5 bases; bases outside gene matches: 12. CDR3 size: 16 residues. CDR3 sequence reads: CASPPLLAGEGDTQYF. As DNA, the CDR3 is TGTGCCAGCCCACCTTTACTAGCGGGAGAGGGAGATACGCAGTATTTT.

The CDR3: CASSLGGRDTQYF. The CDR3 nucleotides read TGTGCCAGCAGCTTAGGGGGCAGGGATACGCAGTATTTT. V gene TRBV11-2 combines with J gene TRBJ2-3, with D possibly being TRBD1 (5 bases). Germline values: CDR1 SGHAT, CDR2 FQNNGV. The V end was cut by 1 base, the J end by 6 bases, with 8 bases between. This CDR3 contains 13 residues.

This sequence joins TRBV4-1 and TRBJ2-1; no clear D. The germline V gene has CDR1 MGHRA and CDR2 YSYEKL. Deletions cut 0 bases from V and 0 bases from J, with 9 bases between. The CDR3 has 16 amino acids. CDR3 amino acids: CASSQEAVSSYNEQFF. CDR3 coding DNA: TGCGCCAGCAGCCAAGAGGCGGTGAGCTCCTACAATGAGCAGTTCTTC.

This clone was picked up one time. The chain has TRBV19 and TRBJ1-6, with 9 bases matching TRBD1. The ends lost 6 bases at V and 7 bases at J; junction bases unmatched: 4. The CDR3 is 14 amino acids. Germline CDR1 is LNHDA and CDR2 is SQIVND (reference sequence). CDR3 nucleotides: TGTGCCAGTAGAACGGACAGGGGAAATTCACCCCTCCACTTT. Amino acid sequence: CASRTDRGNSPLHF.

This chain links TRBV30 with TRBJ1-5; D uncertain. The germline V gene encodes CDR1 GTSNPN and CDR2 SVGIG (reference sequence). Trimming removed 2 bases at V and 1 base at J, with 3 bases between. This CDR3 is built from 12 residues. The CDR3 spells CAWSQSNQPQHF. Here the CDR3 DNA reads TGTGCCTGGAGTCAAAGCAATCAGCCCCAGCATTTT. Full variable domain (rest looked up from reference TRBV30 and TRBJ1-5): SQTIHQWPATLVQPVGSPLSLECTVEGTSNPNLYWYRQAAGRGLQLLFYSVGIGQISSEVPQNLSASRPQDRQFILSSKKLLLSDSGFYLCAWSQSNQPQHFGDGTRLSIL.

The V gene is TRBV7-7, the J gene TRBJ2-3, with D possibly TRBD2 on 6 matching bases. Germline assignment: CDR1 SSHAT and CDR2 FNYEAQ (reference sequence). CDR3 length equals 15 residues. The V and J ends lost 5 bases and 0 bases respectively, with 12 bases between them. The CDR3 DNA follows: TGTGCCAGCAGCCCCGGGAGCCTTAGCACAGATACGCAGTATTTT. Its translation is CASSPGSLSTDTQYF.

The chain links TRBV5-1 to TRBJ2-5; D may be TRBD1 (6 bases). Per the germline V gene, CDR1 is SGHRS and CDR2 is YFSETQ. The CDR3 contains 13 residues. The V and J ends lost 0 bases and 4 bases respectively, with 7 bases between them. CDR3 nucleotide sequence: TGCGCCAGCAGCTTGGGGGGGCGAGAGACCCAGTACTTC. This sequence encodes CASSLGGRETQYF.

The J gene is TRBJ2-1, the V gene TRBV28; D is possibly TRBD2 (5 bases). Germline assignment: CDR1 MDHEN and CDR2 SYDVKM. The CDR3 loop spans 16 amino acids. V lost 5 bases and J 3 bases, leaving 17 bases between the germline ends. In nucleotides, the CDR3 is TGTGCCAGCAGTCGAGGGTTCGGAAGCGTCTACAATGAGCAGTTCTTC. Amino acid sequence: CASSRGFGSVYNEQFF.

The genes are TRBV29-1 and TRBJ2-5, with D perhaps matching TRBD1 (5 bases). This CDR3 comprises 13 residues. The germline CDR1 and CDR2 sequences are SQVTM and ANQGSEA. Trimming cost V 2 bases and J 2 bases, with 9 bases left between them. DNA of the CDR3: TGCAGCGTTGAAAGGACAAGACAAGAGACCCAGTACTTC. This codes for CSVERTRQETQYF.

V usage is TRBV16 and J usage is TRBJ1-4; D is possibly TRBD1 (5 bases). The CDR3 has 14 residues. The germline V gene encodes CDR1 KGHSY and CDR2 FQNENV. V was trimmed by 4 bases and J by 7 bases, leaving 13 bases between them. The CDR3 region is CASSPRDGSEKLFF. CDR3 nucleotide sequence: TGTGCCAGCAGCCCGAGGGACGGGAGTGAAAAACTGTTTTTT.

This clone was seen a handful of times. A read error may account for a junction end that differs from germline. This CDR3 is CAISASGNIEAFF. The CDR3 region has the DNA TGTGCCATCAGTGCTTCAGGGAACATTGAAGCTTTCTTT. This chain links TRBV10-3 with TRBJ1-1; weak D call: TRBD1 (5 bases). Germline V gives CDR1 ENHRY, CDR2 SYGVKD. CDR3 length: 13 residues.

V gene TRBV5-5 combines with J gene TRBJ1-1, with D possibly TRBD1 on 6 matching bases. This CDR3 spans 14 amino acids. V gave up 0 bases and J gave up 1 base, with 7 bases separating them. Germline lookup yields CDR1 SGHKS and CDR2 YYEKEE (reference sequence). The CDR3 region is CASSLVQGNTEAFF. CDR3 nucleotides: TGTGCCAGCAGCTTGGTACAGGGGAACACTGAAGCTTTCTTT.

This clone was found a few times. V gene TRBV30 combines with J gene TRBJ1-5; D uncertain. Per the germline V gene, CDR1 is GTSNPN and CDR2 is SVGIG (reference sequence). This CDR3 has 14 residues. Trimming removed 3 bases from V and 5 bases from J, with 14 bases in between. The CDR3 region is CAWSSALADQPQHF. The CDR3 DNA sequence: TGTGCCTGGAGCAGCGCGCTGGCGGATCAGCCCCAGCATTTT. Together with reference TRBV30 and TRBJ1-5, the CDR3 gives the full variable domain: SQTIHQWPATLVQPVGSPLSLECTVEGTSNPNLYWYRQAAGRGLQLLFYSVGIGQISSEVPQNLSASRPQDRQFILSSKKLLLSDSGFYLCAWSSALADQPQHFGDGTRLSIL.

This rearrangement joins TRBV5-1 to TRBJ2-1, with TRBD2 matching over 9 bases. Germline-derived CDR1 and CDR2 are SGHRS and YFSETQ. This CDR3 has 17 residues. V lost 0 bases and J lost 8; bases outside the gene matches: 12. The CDR3 DNA reads TGCGCCAGCAGCTTGGCTAGCGGGGACCCCGTATCCGATGAGCAGTTCTTC. This codes for CASSLASGDPVSDEQFF.

The J gene is TRBJ1-5, the V gene TRBV2; 8 nucleotides align to TRBD1. After removal of 8 bases from V and 0 bases from J, the junction contained 3 bases not matched to a gene. The CDR3 length is 14 residues. Germline loops: CDR1 SNHLY, CDR2 FYNNEI. In nucleotides, the CDR3 is TGTGCCAGCTTGACAGGGGTTAGCAATCAGCCCCAGCATTTT. Translating it yields CASLTGVSNQPQHF.